Included here is one TCR beta chain sequence, with context. A junction end diverges from the germline sequence, so it may reflect a read error. These data come from a study of radiation and T cells in renal cell carcinoma. As for the study in general: Nephrectomy followed 15 Gy stereotactic body radiation by 4 weeks.

CDR1 and CDR2 from the germline V gene are DFQATT and SNEGSKA (reference sequence). The CDR3 is 11 residues long. Time point meaning: blood 2 weeks post-SBRT. Noted treatment: 15 Gy SBRT to primary tumor, nephrectomy 4 weeks later. The table came from immunoSEQ multiplex PCR; TCRdb's copy has only in-frame clones and leaves some out. The sample holds about 65,000 clones, roughly four fifths seen once. This clonotype originated in a man in his 60s with renal cell carcinoma. Here the sequenced sample was blood, taken from a patient whose treatment included radiotherapy and nephrectomy. The chain combines TRBV20-1 with TRBJ2-3; no reliable D call. The CDR3, as DNA: TGCAGTCCTAGAAGGGCAGATACGCAGTATTTT. Its protein product is CSPRRADTQYF.